Listed below are T cell receptor beta chains from one sample, sequenced in a study of Ad26.COV2.S vaccination and SARS-CoV-2 variants. The table came from immunoSEQ multiplex PCR; TCRdb's copy has only in-frame clones and leaves some out. The profile shows hundreds of thousands of clones, 88% of them singletons. The sequences come from peripheral blood, collected in a trial of Ad26.COV2.S vaccine versus placebo. These receptors originate from a person between 18 and 59 years old who received the Ad26.COV2.S COVID-19 vaccine or a placebo. Both conserved end residues are part of each CDR3. D genes are given only for firm matches. The size field is filled for only some rows; it gives once, few, many or a size class.

abundance,d_gene,v_gene,j_gene,CDR3nt,CDR3aa
-,-,TRBV3-1/TRBV3-2,TRBJ2-1,TGTGCCAGCAGCCAAGGCGGGCCCTGGCGTTTCTTC,CASSQGGPWRFF
-,TRBD2,TRBV5-1,TRBJ2-7,TGCGCCAGCAGCCCGACCGGGACTAGCGGACCCTACGAGCAGTACTTC,CASSPTGTSGPYEQYF
once,-,TRBV9,TRBJ2-2,TGTGCCAGCAGCGTGAGGGCCCTTTTCCAGAACACCGGGGAGCTGTTTTTT,CASSVRALFQNTGELFF
once,-,TRBV3-1/TRBV3-2,TRBJ1-3,TGTGCCAGCAGCCAATCGTCAAGCCGGCTCTTGGGAAACACCATATATTTT,CASSQSSSRLLGNTIYF
-,TRBD1,TRBV6-2/TRBV6-3,TRBJ2-3,TGTGCCAGCAGTCCCCGTGCAGGGACAGGTGGTACAGATACGCAGTATTTT,CASSPRAGTGGTDTQYF
-,-,TRBV9,TRBJ1-3,TGTGCCAGCAGCGTGAAGACAGGAACCTCTGGAAACACCATATATTTT,CASSVKTGTSGNTIYF
-,-,TRBV7-8,TRBJ1-5,TGTGCCAGCAGCTTATCCCTCCCTCAGCCCCAGCATTTT,CASSLSLPQPQHF
once,-,TRBV30,TRBJ2-7,TGTGCCTGGGGGGGGACCCGGTACGAGCAGTACTTC,CAWGGTRYEQYF
-,TRBD1,TRBV2,TRBJ2-5,TGTGCCAGCAGTGAGGACAGGGGGCTAAAAGAGACCCAGTACTTC,CASSEDRGLKETQYF
-,-,TRBV19,TRBJ1-1,TGTGCCAGTAGTTCCGGGAGGCAGAAAGCTTTCTTT,CASSSGRQKAFF
-,TRBD2,TRBV5-4,TRBJ2-2,TGTGCCAGCAGCTTGGAGGGAGGGCCCGGGGAGCTGTTTTTT,CASSLEGGPGELFF
-,-,TRBV7-3,TRBJ1-2,TGTGCCAGCAGTCGCGGACAGAGTCCCTATGGCTACACCTTC,CASSRGQSPYGYTF
-,TRBD1,TRBV20-1,TRBJ1-1,TGCAGTGCTAGTAACAGGGGAACAATGAACACTGAAGCTTTCTTT,CSASNRGTMNTEAFF
-,TRBD1,TRBV7-8,TRBJ1-1,TGTGCCAGCAGCTTTGACAGGGGGCTGGCGAACACTGAAGCTTTCTTT,CASSFDRGLANTEAFF
-,-,TRBV27,TRBJ1-1,TGTGCCAGCAGTTTGGTAAGGACAATGAACACTGAAGCTTTCTTT,CASSLVRTMNTEAFF
-,TRBD1,TRBV13,TRBJ1-2,TGTGCCAGCAGCTCCTCCGGGACAGGAGACCATCCGGACTATGGCTACACCTTC,CASSSSGTGDHPDYGYTF
once,-,TRBV15,TRBJ1-2,TGTGCCACCAGCAAACGGACAGTCACTAACTATGGCTACACCTTC,CATSKRTVTNYGYTF
-,TRBD1,TRBV18,TRBJ2-5,TGTGCCAGCTCACCAGACAGGGGGGGAGAGACCCAGTACTTC,CASSPDRGGETQYF
-,-,TRBV2,TRBJ2-1,TGTGCCAGCAGCGGCCTAGGCCCTCAGGGGGAGCAGTTCTTC,CASSGLGPQGEQFF
-,-,TRBV12-3/TRBV12-4,TRBJ2-2,TGTGCCAGCGTTGTAGCAGCCGGGGAGCTGTTTTTT,CASVVAAGELFF
-,-,TRBV30,TRBJ1-1,TGTGCCTGGAGTGCAGGACAAGTAGCTTTCTTT,CAWSAGQVAFF
once,-,TRBV7-3,TRBJ1-2,TGTGCCAGCAGCTTAAAGGCAGGCTTCAACTACACCTTC,CASSLKAGFNYTF
-,-,TRBV5-1,TRBJ1-4,TGCGCCAGCAGCTTGGGTCAGGGTGCTAATGAAAAACTGTTTTTT,CASSLGQGANEKLFF
-,-,TRBV4-3,TRBJ2-7,TGCGCCAGCAGCCAAGATCAGGGGAGTGAGCAGTACTTC,CASSQDQGSEQYF
-,TRBD1,TRBV11-1,TRBJ2-5,TGTGCCAGCAGCCGGGTCACAGGGGGTCCTCAAGAGACCCAGTACTTC,CASSRVTGGPQETQYF
-,TRBD1,TRBV5-6,TRBJ1-1,TGTGCCAGCAGCTTGAAGTTTAGGGACAGAGCCTTTGAAGCTTTCTTT,CASSLKFRDRAFEAFF
-,-,TRBV3-1/TRBV3-2,TRBJ1-1,TGTGCCAGCAGCCCGGGTCTGAACACTGAAGCTTTCTTT,CASSPGLNTEAFF
-,-,TRBV7-2,TRBJ1-1,TGTGCCAGCAGTCCCCTAGGGGGAAACACTGAAGCTTTCTTT,CASSPLGGNTEAFF
-,TRBD1,TRBV29-1,TRBJ2-1,TGCAGCGTTGACCCCGGGACAGGGGGCAGTTGGTCCTACAATGAGCAGTTCTTC,CSVDPGTGGSWSYNEQFF
-,-,TRBV7-9,TRBJ1-1,TGTGCCAGCAGCGTGAGCACTGAAGCTTTCTTT,CASSVSTEAFF